The 21 T cell receptor beta chains reported below all come from one sample, sequenced in a study of CD8 T cells in ankylosing spondylitis (dated by TCRdb to about 2017). Preparation of the library involved 5' RACE. TCRdb lists the instrument as Illumina HiSeq 2500. Clones were called with MiXCR by TCRdb after fastp trimmed the public reads at Q25, and only in-frame beta chains were retained. Each entry is one CDR3 protein sequence, shown with its most common DNA and genes. This sample has a few hundred thousand distinct CDR3 sequences in its table, and about 16% of those were observed once. Jointly, the top ten make up about 42% of the sample. Their specific antigens are unknown. Broad study findings and their caveats: Blood from ankylosing spondylitis patients appeared to be characterized by a TCR beta motif composed of roughly eight highly homologous amino acid variants.

The sample taken for sequencing was blood, either unsorted or a sorted T cell fraction (not recorded which). These receptors were taken from a male donor with ankylosing spondylitis.

In regard to this clonotype: The junction differs from germline at one of its ends, possibly a read error. The chain uses TRBV7-7 and TRBJ2-1; D might be TRBD1 or TRBD2, each matching 6 bases. Germline-derived CDR1 and CDR2 are SSHAT and FNYEAQ (reference sequence). This CDR3 region has 17 residues. CDR3 residues: CASSWGRGEGWVNEQFF. Here the CDR3 DNA reads TGTGCTAGCAGCTGGGGAAGGGGGGAAGGGTGGGTCAATGAGCAGTTCTTC.

The chain combines TRBV7-2 with TRBJ2-5, with 9 nucleotides matching TRBD2. This CDR3 has 15 amino acids. Germline trimming cut 5 bases from V and 5 bases from J; bases unmatched to any gene: 9. From germline, CDR1 is SGHTA and CDR2 FQGNSA. The CDR3 reads CASSPGTSSRETQYF. The CDR3 nucleotides read TGTGCCAGCAGCCCCGGGACTAGCTCCAGGGAGACCCAGTACTTC.

This sequence joins TRBV11-2 and TRBJ2-5; 14 nucleotides align to TRBD2. Germline V CDR1 and CDR2: SGHAT, FQNNGV. This CDR3 is 17 amino acids long. The trim removed 1 base at V and 1 base at J, leaving 2 bases unmatched. DNA of the CDR3: TGTGCCAGCAGCTTAGGACTAGCGGGGGGGGTCCAAGAGACCCAGTACTTC. This encodes CASSLGLAGGVQETQYF.

This clonotype was seen a few times. The J gene is TRBJ1-4, the V gene TRBV20-1; no clear D gene. The V end lost 3 bases, the J end lost 8 bases, and 19 bases lay between the germline ends. CDR3 length: 15 amino acids. Germline-derived CDR1 and CDR2 are DFQATT and SNEGSKA (reference sequence). CDR3 loop: CSARVRTASGEKLFF. The DNA of the CDR3 is TGCAGTGCTAGGGTCAGGACGGCCTCGGGGGAAAAACTGTTTTTT.

The chain has TRBV6-2 or TRBV6-3 and TRBJ2-2; TRBD1 agrees at 7 bases. Germline V lookup: CDR1 MNHEY, CDR2 SVGEGT. Unmatched junction bases numbered 4, after V lost 9 bases and J lost 0 bases. The CDR3 is 14 residues long. The CDR3 sequence: CASAQGANTGELFF. Written as DNA, the CDR3 is TGTGCCAGTGCGCAGGGGGCGAACACCGGGGAGCTGTTTTTT.

In this sample, this clonotype turned up many times. The chain uses TRBV4-1 and TRBJ2-3, with a weak D call TRBD2 (6 bases). The CDR3 totals 16 residues. Germline assignment: CDR1 MGHRA and CDR2 YSYEKL. V was cut by 6 bases and J by 0 bases, with 16 bases left in between. Written as DNA, the CDR3 is TGCGCCAGCAGGAAGCGGGCCACCTTTAGCACAGATACGCAGTATTTT. It encodes CASRKRATFSTDTQYF.

This clonotype was seen a handful of times. The V call is TRBV4-2, the J call TRBJ1-1; D gene uncertain. This CDR3 spans 13 amino acids. Trimming took 0 bases from V and 1 from J, leaving 3 bases between them. Germline CDR1 LGHNA, CDR2 YNFKEQ. CDR3 sequence: CASSQDKNTEAFF. The DNA of the CDR3 is TGTGCCAGCAGCCAAGACAAGAACACTGAAGCTTTCTTT.

The chain couples TRBV5-1 to TRBJ1-1; D is unclear. The germline CDR1 and CDR2 sequences are SGHRS and YFSETQ. The CDR3 extends over 15 amino acids. V lost 4 bases, J lost 1 base, and 14 bases lay in between. The CDR3 loop is CASSIGNFGNTEAFF. As DNA, the CDR3 is TGCGCCAGCAGCATCGGGAACTTTGGGAACACTGAAGCTTTCTTT.

The gene calls are TRBV24-1 and TRBJ2-1, with D possibly TRBD2 on 5 matching bases. This CDR3 spans 15 amino acids. Germline-derived CDR1 and CDR2 are KGHDR and SFDVKD. The ends were cut back, 0 bases at V and 3 bases at J, with 8 bases in the middle. The CDR3 is CATSDLPAGYNEQFF. In DNA form, the CDR3 reads TGTGCCACCAGTGATTTGCCTGCGGGCTACAATGAGCAGTTCTTC.

This clonotype has just a few counts. CDR3 DNA sequence: TGTGCCAGCAGTGAAGAAGGGGGAGCGGATGAAAAACTGTTTTTT. It yields the protein CASSEEGGADEKLFF. This chain joins TRBV2 and TRBJ1-4; a weak D match, TRBD1 (6 bases). The CDR3 has 15 amino acids. Trimming removed 1 base at V and 6 bases at J, with 12 bases between. CDR1 SNHLY and CDR2 FYNNEI come from the germline V gene.

The table lists this clonotype with a few counts. V is TRBV7-9 and J is TRBJ2-5; D tentatively reads TRBD1 or TRBD2 (5 bases each). V lost 8 bases to trimming and J lost 1 base, with 8 bases between them. CDR3 length: 12 amino acids. Germline loops: CDR1 SEHNR, CDR2 FQNEAQ (reference sequence). CDR3: CASLGVQETQYF. The CDR3, as DNA: TGTGCCAGCTTGGGGGTCCAAGAGACCCAGTACTTC.

This clonotype has just a few counts. This chain joins TRBV4-2 and TRBJ2-7, with D perhaps assigned TRBD1 or TRBD2 (5 bases each). CDR3 size: 15 residues. Trimming took off 1 base at V and 3 bases at J, with 13 bases between the two ends. Looked up from germline, CDR1 is LGHNA and CDR2 is YNFKEQ. The CDR3 loop is CASSQASDSGYEQYF. CDR3 DNA sequence: TGTGCCAGCAGCCAAGCCTCAGACAGCGGCTACGAGCAGTACTTC.

This clonotype appeared a few times. The CDR3 nucleotides read TGTGCCAGCAGCCGGACAGGGGATGGAAACACCATATATTTT. This gives the protein CASSRTGDGNTIYF. The chain has TRBV7-9 and TRBJ1-3; 9 bases match TRBD1. The CDR3 contains 14 residues. Trimming took 5 bases from V and 3 from J; bases not matched to a gene: 2. Looked up from germline, CDR1 is SEHNR and CDR2 is FQNEAQ (reference sequence).

There are many counts of this clonotype. The rearrangement joins TRBV27 to TRBJ2-3; possibly TRBD1 for D (6 bases). Trimming took 4 bases from V and 2 from J, leaving 16 bases between them. Germline V CDR1 and CDR2: MNHEY, SMNVEV (reference sequence). This CDR3 is built from 16 residues. CDR3 residues: CASSSGLTGYTDTQYF. The CDR3 DNA sequence: TGTGCCAGCAGTTCGGGCTTGACAGGATACACAGATACGCAGTATTTT.

The CDR3 DNA reads TGCAGCGTTGACGGACTAGCGGGAACCCATGAGCAGTACTTC. Protein: CSVDGLAGTHEQYF. This chain joins TRBV29-1 and TRBJ2-7, with 12 bases identical to TRBD2. Trimming removed 3 bases from V and 7 bases from J; junction bases left unmatched: 7. Looked up from germline, CDR1 is SQVTM and CDR2 is ANQGSEA. The CDR3 contains 14 residues.

This chain connects TRBV20-1 to TRBJ2-1; D ambiguous. V gave up 5 bases and J gave up 9 bases, with 11 bases separating them. The length of the CDR3 is 11 residues. Germline values: CDR1 DFQATT, CDR2 SNEGSKA (reference sequence). The CDR3 sequence is CSAPLETEQFF. The CDR3 coding sequence is TGCAGTGCTCCACTGGAGACTGAGCAGTTCTTC.

This clonotype was seen repeatedly, ten times or more. The genes are TRBV7-9 and TRBJ2-3; 10 bases align to TRBD2. The CDR3 extends over 16 amino acids. With V trimmed by 4 bases and J by 1 base, 5 bases remained unmatched. Looked up from germline, CDR1 is SEHNR and CDR2 is FQNEAQ (reference sequence). CDR3 amino acids: CASSYLGTSGTDTQYF. The CDR3 bases are TGTGCCAGCAGCTATCTCGGGACTAGCGGCACAGATACGCAGTATTTT. The whole variable domain, filled in from reference TRBV7-9 and TRBJ2-3, reads DTGVSQNPRHKITKRGQNVTFRCDPISEHNRLYWYRQTLGQGPEFLTYFQNEAQLEKSRLLSDRFSAERPKGSFSTLEIQRTEQGDSAMYLCASSYLGTSGTDTQYFGPGTRLTVL.

The chain joins TRBV6-6 to TRBJ1-2, with TRBD1 as a possible D gene (5 bases). V shed 6 bases and J shed 4 bases, with 12 bases lying between them. This CDR3 has 13 residues. Germline-derived CDR1 and CDR2 are MNHNY and SVGAGI (reference sequence). CDR3 DNA: TGTGCCAGCAGCCCCGGGGGGAGCTATGGCTACACCTTC. Translating gives CASSPGGSYGYTF.

The rearrangement links TRBV30 to TRBJ2-7; tentatively, D is TRBD1 (6 bases). The CDR3 has 14 amino acids. CDR1 and CDR2 from the germline V gene are GTSNPN and SVGIG (reference sequence). Trimming stripped 3 bases from V and 6 bases from J, with 18 bases between. CDR3 nucleotide sequence: TGTGCCTGGAGAGCAGATCAGGGGCCCTTCGAGCAGTACTTC. Its translation: CAWRADQGPFEQYF.

The CDR3 region is CASSLGQGSIHTEAFF. The CDR3 DNA sequence: TGTGCCAGCAGCTTGGGACAGGGGTCCATTCACACTGAAGCTTTCTTT. V gene TRBV11-2 combines with J gene TRBJ1-1, with 10 nucleotides matching TRBD1. J was trimmed by 3 bases and V by 3 bases; bases with no gene match: 7. This CDR3 spans 16 amino acids. Germline lookup yields CDR1 SGHAT and CDR2 FQNNGV.

This clonotype turned up a few times. CDR3 bases: TGCAGTGCTAGAGATAGGGGGACAGGCGATAGCTATACTAACTATGGCTACACCTTC. Residues: CSARDRGTGDSYTNYGYTF. V is TRBV20-1 and J is TRBJ1-2; 8 bases match TRBD1. Germline trimming cut 0 bases from V and 0 bases from J; bases unmatched to any gene: 15. In germline, CDR1 is DFQATT, CDR2 SNEGSKA (reference sequence). The CDR3 consists of 19 residues.